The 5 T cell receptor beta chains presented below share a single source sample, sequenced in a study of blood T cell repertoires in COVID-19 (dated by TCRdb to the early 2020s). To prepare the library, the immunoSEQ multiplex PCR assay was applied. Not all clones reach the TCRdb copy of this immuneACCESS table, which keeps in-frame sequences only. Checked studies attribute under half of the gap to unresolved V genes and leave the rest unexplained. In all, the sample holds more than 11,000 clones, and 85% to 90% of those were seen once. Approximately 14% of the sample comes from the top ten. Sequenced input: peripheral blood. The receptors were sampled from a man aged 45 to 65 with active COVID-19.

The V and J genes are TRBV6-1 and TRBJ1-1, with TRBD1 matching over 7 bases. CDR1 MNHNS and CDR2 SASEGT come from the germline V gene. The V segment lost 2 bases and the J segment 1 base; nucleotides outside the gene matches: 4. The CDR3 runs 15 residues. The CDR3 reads CASSERGTANTEAFF. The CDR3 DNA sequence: TGTGCCAGCAGTGAACGCGGGACAGCGAACACTGAAGCTTTCTTT.

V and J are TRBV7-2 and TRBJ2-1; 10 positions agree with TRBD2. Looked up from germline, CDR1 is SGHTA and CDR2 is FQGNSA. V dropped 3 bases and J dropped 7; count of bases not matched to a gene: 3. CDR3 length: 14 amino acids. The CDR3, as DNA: TGTGCCAGCAGCTTGGGACTAGCGATTAATGAGCAGTTCTTC. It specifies CASSLGLAINEQFF.

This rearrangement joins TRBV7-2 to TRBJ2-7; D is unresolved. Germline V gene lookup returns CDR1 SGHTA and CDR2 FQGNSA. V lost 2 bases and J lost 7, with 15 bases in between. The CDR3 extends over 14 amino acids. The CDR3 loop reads CASSLRDTRDEQYF. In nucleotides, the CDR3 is TGTGCCAGCAGCTTAAGAGACACCCGTGATGAGCAGTACTTC.

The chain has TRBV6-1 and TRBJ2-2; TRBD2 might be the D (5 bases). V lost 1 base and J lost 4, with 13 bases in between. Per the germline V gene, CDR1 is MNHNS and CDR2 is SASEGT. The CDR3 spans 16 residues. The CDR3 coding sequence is TGTGCCAGCAGTGAAGATGGGAGCGTTGGCACCGGGGAGCTGTTTTTT. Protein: CASSEDGSVGTGELFF.

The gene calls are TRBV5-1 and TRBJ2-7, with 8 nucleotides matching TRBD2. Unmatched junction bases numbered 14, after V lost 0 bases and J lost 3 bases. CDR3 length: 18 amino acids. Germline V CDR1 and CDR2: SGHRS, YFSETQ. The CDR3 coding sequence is TGCGCCAGCAGCTTGGGGGGGCAAAGTGTAGCGGGATACTACGAGCAGTACTTC. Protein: CASSLGGQSVAGYYEQYF.